The 28 T cell receptor beta chains given below trace back to one sample, sequenced in a study of control samples from healthy donors and cancer patients (dated by TCRdb to the early 2020s). Library method: the immunoSEQ multiplex PCR assay. What TCRdb holds here is the immuneACCESS table cut down to in-frame rearrangements. Part of the clones is not present; checked against another copy, under half of the missing clones reflect an unresolved V gene, and the others are unexplained. The sample profile shows 120,000 or so clones; around 87% of them were found once. The top ten clonotypes cover over 7.5% of the sample. Sequencing was done on a sample of blood. The receptors stem from a man between 40 and 49 years old in good health.

The chain carries TRBV5-5 and TRBJ1-1; D unresolved. Per the germline V gene, CDR1 is SGHKS and CDR2 is YYEKEE (reference sequence). Trimming shortened V by 7 bases and J by 2 bases, and 15 bases separated the two germline ends. This CDR3 is built from 14 residues. The CDR3 is CASASSTLNTEAFF. CDR3 nucleotide sequence: TGTGCCAGCGCTTCATCTACTCTAAACACTGAAGCTTTCTTT.

The chain couples TRBV2 to TRBJ1-5, with 9 bases aligning to TRBD1. With 7 bases clipped from V and 2 bases from J, the junction kept 12 bases outside the gene matches. Germline CDR1 reads SNHLY; CDR2 reads FYNNEI. The CDR3 consists of 17 residues. In DNA form, the CDR3 reads TGTGCCAGCACGAGGAGGGGGGGACAGGGCGGCAATCAGCCCCAGCATTTT. Its protein product is CASTRRGGQGGNQPQHF.

The rearrangement links TRBV3-1 (or the pseudogene TRBV3-2) to TRBJ2-4, with a weak D call TRBD2 (6 bases). V was cut by 1 base and J by 8 bases, with 18 bases left in between. The germline CDR1 and CDR2 sequences are LGHDT and YNNKEL (reference sequence). This CDR3 region has 16 residues. The CDR3 spells CASSQARDSNGDIQYF. Written as DNA, the CDR3 is TGTGCCAGCAGCCAAGCTCGGGACTCAAACGGGGACATTCAGTACTTC.

This chain joins TRBV25-1 and TRBJ2-7; weak D call: TRBD1 (6 bases). V gave up 4 bases and J gave up 7 bases, with 20 bases separating them. This CDR3 spans 15 amino acids. Germline V gives CDR1 MGHDK, CDR2 SYGVNS. The CDR3 loop reads CASSGSQGRVGEQYF. CDR3 bases: TGTGCCAGCAGTGGATCACAGGGCCGCGTGGGGGAGCAGTACTTC.

This clone was observed a single time. This sequence joins TRBV29-1 and TRBJ2-5; TRBD2 agrees at 8 bases. J gave up 5 bases and V 5 bases, and 10 bases lay outside the gene matches. This CDR3 has 14 amino acids. CDR1 is SQVTM and CDR2 is ANQGSEA in the germline V gene. For the CDR3, the DNA is TGCAGCGTTTTCCCGGGACTAGTAACGGAGACCCAGTACTTC. Translating gives CSVFPGLVTETQYF.

This chain uses TRBV29-1 with TRBJ2-7, with D uncertain. Trimming took off 4 bases at V and 0 bases at J, with 10 bases between the two ends. The CDR3 runs to 13 residues. CDR1 and CDR2 (germline): SQVTM, ANQGSEA. CDR3 sequence reads: CSVVDTSSYEQYF. The DNA of the CDR3 is TGCAGCGTTGTTGATACGAGCTCCTACGAGCAGTACTTC.

This clone has a single count. The rearrangement links TRBV11-3 to TRBJ1-2; a weak D match, TRBD1 (5 bases). The germline V gene encodes CDR1 SGHNT and CDR2 YENEEA. The CDR3 sequence is 14 residues long. Between the trimmed V and J ends, which lost 5 bases and 5 bases, there was a span of 15 bases. CDR3: CASSRDGQPYGYTF. The CDR3 nucleotides are TGTGCCAGCAGCCGGGACGGGCAACCATATGGCTACACCTTC.

The gene calls are TRBV6-2 or TRBV6-3 and TRBJ2-6; D unclear. This CDR3 spans 13 amino acids. Trimming shortened V by 0 bases and J by 3 bases, and 0 bases separated the two germline ends. Germline-derived CDR1 and CDR2 are MNHEY and SVGEGT. The CDR3: CASSYSGANVLTF. The CDR3 DNA follows: TGTGCCAGCAGTTACTCTGGGGCCAACGTCCTGACTTTC.

CDR3 amino acids: CASSQLGQGLIEKLFF. CDR3 bases: TGTGCCAGCAGCCAACTGGGACAGGGGTTGATTGAAAAACTGTTTTTT. The rearrangement uses TRBV14 and TRBJ1-4; 10 bases align to TRBD1. Looked up from germline, CDR1 is SGHDN and CDR2 is FVKESK. The CDR3 is 16 residues long. V gave up 2 bases and J gave up 7 bases; unmatched junction bases: 7.

V usage is TRBV7-2 and J usage is TRBJ1-6, with 7 bases that match TRBD1. V shed 6 bases and J 4 bases; nucleotides not matched to a gene: 6. Germline V gene data show CDR1 as SGHTA and CDR2 as FQGNSA. The CDR3 consists of 15 residues. This CDR3 is CASRRQGNYNSPLHF. The CDR3 DNA reads as TGTGCCAGCAGGCGACAGGGCAATTATAATTCACCCCTCCACTTT.

This clone was picked up one time. The rearrangement uses TRBV6-5 and TRBJ1-1; 11 nucleotides line up with TRBD1. Germline loops: CDR1 MNHEY, CDR2 SVGAGI. The length of the CDR3 is 14 residues. The J segment lost 5 bases and the V segment lost 5 bases, leaving 4 bases of the junction unmatched. In DNA, the CDR3 is TGTGCCAGCAGTCTGGGACAGGGGGGGACTGAAGCTTTCTTT. Residues: CASSLGQGGTEAFF.

The V gene is TRBV6-5, the J gene TRBJ1-1; no clear D gene. From germline, CDR1 is MNHEY and CDR2 SVGAGI. Trimming pared 3 bases from V and 5 bases from J, leaving 10 bases between. This CDR3 is built from 13 residues. CDR3 in amino acids: CASSYSGETEAFF. The CDR3 DNA reads as TGTGCCAGCAGTTATTCCGGGGAAACTGAAGCTTTCTTT.

The rearrangement joins TRBV18 to TRBJ2-7; TRBD1 agrees at 7 bases. Trimming at V came to 4 bases and at J to 2 bases, leaving 2 bases not matched to a gene. The CDR3 runs 13 residues. CDR1 is KGHSH, CDR2 LQKENI, per germline. The CDR3: CASSRDRTYEQYF. In DNA form, the CDR3 reads TGTGCCAGCTCACGGGACAGAACCTACGAGCAGTACTTC.

V and J are TRBV11-3 and TRBJ1-1; 7 positions match TRBD1. CDR1 and CDR2 from the germline V gene are SGHNT and YENEEA. CDR3 length: 15 residues. V dropped 7 bases and J dropped 5; count of bases not matched to a gene: 13. This CDR3 is CASTLQGDRGTEAFF. CDR3 DNA: TGTGCCAGCACACTTCAGGGGGATCGAGGAACTGAAGCTTTCTTT.

V is TRBV6-5 and J is TRBJ1-1; D call uncertain. In germline, CDR1 is MNHEY, CDR2 SVGAGI. This CDR3 contains 12 residues. Trimming pared 10 bases from V and 1 base from J, leaving 10 bases between. The CDR3 DNA reads as TGTGCCATAGATGGGAGGAACACTGAAGCTTTCTTT. It yields the protein CAIDGRNTEAFF.

The CDR3 region has the DNA TGTGCCACCAATCGGGACGGCACAGATACGCAGTATTTT. It encodes CATNRDGTDTQYF. The rearrangement joins TRBV24-1 to TRBJ2-3; D possibly uses TRBD1 or TRBD2 (5 bases each). The germline V gene encodes CDR1 KGHDR and CDR2 SFDVKD. Deletions cut 8 bases from V and 1 base from J, with 9 bases between. The CDR3 has 13 amino acids.

The rearrangement uses TRBV14 and TRBJ1-2, with TRBD1 identical over 8 bases. The CDR3 totals 13 residues. Losses at the gene ends were 1 base for V and 8 bases for J; bases not matched to a gene: 3. CDR1 is SGHDN and CDR2 is FVKESK in the germline V gene. The DNA of the CDR3 is TGTGCCAGCAGCCAAGGACAGGGGTGGGGCTACACCTTC. This codes for CASSQGQGWGYTF.

The chain joins TRBV18 to TRBJ2-1; 7 bases agree with TRBD1. Per the germline V gene, CDR1 is KGHSH and CDR2 is LQKENI. The V gene end was trimmed by 6 bases and the J gene end by 9 bases; junction bases not matched to a gene: 8. The CDR3 is 13 residues long. CDR3 amino acids: CASSPKGAREQFF. The CDR3 DNA reads as TGTGCCAGCTCCCCGAAGGGGGCCCGTGAGCAGTTCTTC.

The chain recombines TRBV30 with TRBJ1-1; D is unresolved. The CDR3 consists of 11 residues. V was shortened by 3 bases and J by 6 bases, with 8 bases between the two germline ends. The germline V gene has CDR1 GTSNPN and CDR2 SVGIG (reference sequence). DNA of the CDR3: TGTGCCTGGAGAGAAGGGCCTGAAGCTTTCTTT. This encodes CAWREGPEAFF.

The rearrangement joins TRBV7-6 to TRBJ2-5; perhaps TRBD1 as D (5 bases). Germline assignment: CDR1 SGHVS and CDR2 FNYEAQ. The CDR3 spans 13 residues. V lost 3 bases and J lost 6, with 11 bases in between. The DNA of the CDR3 is TGTGCCAGCAGCTTGGCAGGGTTGAAGACCCAGTACTTC. Its protein is CASSLAGLKTQYF. The variable domain in full, with the rest retrieved from reference TRBV7-6 and TRBJ2-5, is GAGVSQSPRYKVTKRGQDVALRCDPISGHVSLYWYRQALGQGPEFLTYFNYEAQQDKSGLPNDRFSAERPEGSISTLTIQRTEQRDSAMYRCASSLAGLKTQYFGPGTRLLVL.

This clone has only one observation. The chain is built from TRBV6-1 and TRBJ1-1; D is unclear. The V end was cut by 2 bases, the J end by 5 bases, with 15 bases between. The CDR3 contains 15 residues. Germline-derived CDR1 and CDR2 are MNHNS and SASEGT. The CDR3 nucleotides are TGTGCCAGCAGTGAACCACTCATCGGGGTAACTGAAGCTTTCTTT. Translated, it gives CASSEPLIGVTEAFF.

V usage is TRBV11-2 and J usage is TRBJ2-7; D is unresolved. Deletions cut 2 bases from V and 0 bases from J, with 8 bases between. This CDR3 has 14 amino acids. The germline V gene encodes CDR1 SGHAT and CDR2 FQNNGV. DNA for the CDR3: TGTGCCAGCAGCTTACTTTATAGCTCCTACGAGCAGTACTTC. Translation gives CASSLLYSSYEQYF.

The rearrangement joins TRBV10-1 to TRBJ2-1; TRBD1 or TRBD2 may be the D gene (5 bases each). The germline V and J ends were trimmed by 3 bases and 6 bases, with 15 bases remaining between them. The CDR3 runs 15 residues. Germline CDR1 and CDR2: WNHNN and SYGVQD (reference sequence). CDR3 residues: CASSDGTRRANEQFF. The CDR3 DNA reads TGCGCCAGCAGTGATGGGACCCGAAGGGCCAATGAGCAGTTCTTC.

V usage is TRBV4-3 and J usage is TRBJ2-7; D uncertain. Looked up from germline, CDR1 is LGHNA and CDR2 is YSLEER. V lost 0 bases, J lost 6 bases, and 33 bases lay in between. The CDR3 has 21 amino acids. This CDR3 reads CASSQDYDSVTNAPRPSEQYF. CDR3 nucleotides: TGCGCCAGCAGCCAAGACTACGACTCCGTTACCAACGCCCCTCGTCCCTCCGAGCAGTACTTC.

CDR3 sequence reads: CASSLEYRGVDEQYF. The CDR3 coding sequence is TGCGCCAGCAGCTTGGAGTACAGGGGCGTCGACGAGCAGTACTTC. This chain links TRBV5-1 with TRBJ2-7; 7 bases map to TRBD1. V gave up 0 bases and J gave up 5 bases; unmatched junction bases: 8. CDR3 length: 15 residues. Germline assignment: CDR1 SGHRS and CDR2 YFSETQ.

The rearrangement uses TRBV5-6 and TRBJ1-2, with TRBD1 matching over 9 bases. The CDR3 runs to 13 residues. The V gene end was trimmed by 4 bases and the J gene end by 8 bases; junction bases not matched to a gene: 6. Germline lookup yields CDR1 SGHDT and CDR2 YYEEEE. The CDR3 DNA reads TGTGCCAGCAGCACCGGACAGGGGTGGGGCTACACCTTC. It translates to CASSTGQGWGYTF.

This sequence joins TRBV5-1 and TRBJ2-7; possibly TRBD1 or TRBD2 for D (6 bases each). Trimming stripped 2 bases from V and 5 bases from J, with 14 bases between. The CDR3 is made up of 14 amino acids. The germline CDR1 and CDR2 sequences are SGHRS and YFSETQ. CDR3 sequence: CASSFAGGNDEQYF. The CDR3 DNA is TGCGCCAGCAGCTTCGCCGGGGGCAACGACGAGCAGTACTTC.

This chain uses TRBV5-1 with TRBJ1-1, with TRBD1 as a possible D gene (5 bases). This CDR3 has 15 amino acids. Germline V gives CDR1 SGHRS, CDR2 YFSETQ. Trimming cost V 3 bases and J 2 bases, with 14 bases left between them. The CDR3 is CASSSPGTGNTEAFF. Here the CDR3 DNA reads TGCGCCAGCAGCTCACCAGGGACGGGCAACACTGAAGCTTTCTTT.